These T cell receptor beta chains were read from a single sample in a study of T cell responses to AZD1222 COVID-19 vaccine. TCRdb's table, derived via immunoSEQ multiplex PCR, lists solely in-frame clones and lacks some. The table lists 99,000 or so clones, 85% to 90% of them singletons. This sample comprised peripheral blood, obtained on day 0 of AZD1222 vaccination. The receptors originated from an adult in good health. The CDR3 runs from the conserved cysteine through the conserved F or W. The D gene is left open where the match is weak. The size entry is marked missing in some rows and otherwise reads once, few, many or a size class.

TRBV28	TRBJ2-3	TRBD2	NA	TGTGCCAGCAGTTCGGGAGGGCCGATTTTTGTGAGCACAGATACGCAGTATTTT	CASSSGGPIFVSTDTQYF
TRBV24-1	TRBJ2-3	NA	NA	TGTGCCACCAGTGGAAGAGTAGGGAGCACAGATACGCAGTATTTT	CATSGRVGSTDTQYF
TRBV28	TRBJ1-2	NA	NA	TGTGCCAGCAGTGACTCCGGACGGAGGAAAGGGAACTATGGCTACACCTTC	CASSDSGRRKGNYGYTF
TRBV27	TRBJ2-7	TRBD2	once	TGTGCCAGCAGTGCGGGACTAGCGGGAGTCGCTGAGCAGTACTTC	CASSAGLAGVAEQYF
TRBV6-5	TRBJ2-3	TRBD1	NA	TGTGCCAGCAGCTGGGGACAGGGGGGGGCAGATACGCAGTATTTT	CASSWGQGGADTQYF
TRBV5-6	TRBJ2-7	TRBD1	NA	TGTGCCAGCAGCTTCGGGACAGACTACGAGCAGTACTTC	CASSFGTDYEQYF
TRBV7-2	TRBJ1-4	NA	NA	TGTGCCAGCAGCTTTTTAGGGCCTGCAACTAATGAAAAACTGTTTTTT	CASSFLGPATNEKLFF
TRBV19	TRBJ2-2	NA	NA	TGTGCCAGTACGAGCCAGAACACCGGGGAGCTGTTTTTT	CASTSQNTGELFF
TRBV25-1	TRBJ2-3	NA	NA	TGTGCCAGCAGTGAATCCCGGGGGAGAGTCACAGATACGCAGTATTTT	CASSESRGRVTDTQYF
TRBV29-1	TRBJ2-2	TRBD2	NA	TGCAGCGCAGCGGGAGGTGAAGGCGGGGAGCTGTTTTTT	CSAAGGEGGELFF
TRBV9	TRBJ2-7	TRBD1	NA	TGTGCCAGCAGCGAGGGACAGGGTAACTACGAGCAGTACTTC	CASSEGQGNYEQYF
TRBV9	TRBJ2-1	TRBD2	NA	TGTGCCAGCAGCGTCACTAGCGATGGGGTCAGTGAGCAGTTCTTC	CASSVTSDGVSEQFF
TRBV19	TRBJ2-7	NA	NA	TGTGCCAGTAGGATGACAGGTATGGACTCCTACGAGCAGTACTTC	CASRMTGMDSYEQYF
TRBV10-1	TRBJ2-6	NA	NA	TGCGCCAGCAGTGGGTCGAGGCTTGGGGCCAACGTCCTGACTTTC	CASSGSRLGANVLTF
TRBV12-3/TRBV12-4	TRBJ1-2	TRBD1	NA	TGTGCCAGCACCGACAGGGTGAATTGCTACACCTTC	CASTDRVNCYTF